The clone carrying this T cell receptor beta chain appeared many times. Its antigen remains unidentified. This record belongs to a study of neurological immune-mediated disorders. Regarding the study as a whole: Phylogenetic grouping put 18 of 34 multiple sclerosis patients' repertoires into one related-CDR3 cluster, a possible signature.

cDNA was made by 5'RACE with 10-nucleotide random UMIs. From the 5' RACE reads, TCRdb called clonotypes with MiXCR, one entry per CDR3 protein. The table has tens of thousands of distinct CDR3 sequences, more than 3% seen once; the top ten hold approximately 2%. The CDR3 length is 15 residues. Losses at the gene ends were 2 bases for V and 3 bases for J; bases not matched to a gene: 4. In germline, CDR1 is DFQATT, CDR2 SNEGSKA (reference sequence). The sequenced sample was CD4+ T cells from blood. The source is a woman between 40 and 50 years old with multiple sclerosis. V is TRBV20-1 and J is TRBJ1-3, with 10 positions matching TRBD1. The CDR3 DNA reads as TGCAGTGCTAGATCTCGGACAGGGGGTGGAAACACCATATATTTT. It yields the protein CSARSRTGGGNTIYF.